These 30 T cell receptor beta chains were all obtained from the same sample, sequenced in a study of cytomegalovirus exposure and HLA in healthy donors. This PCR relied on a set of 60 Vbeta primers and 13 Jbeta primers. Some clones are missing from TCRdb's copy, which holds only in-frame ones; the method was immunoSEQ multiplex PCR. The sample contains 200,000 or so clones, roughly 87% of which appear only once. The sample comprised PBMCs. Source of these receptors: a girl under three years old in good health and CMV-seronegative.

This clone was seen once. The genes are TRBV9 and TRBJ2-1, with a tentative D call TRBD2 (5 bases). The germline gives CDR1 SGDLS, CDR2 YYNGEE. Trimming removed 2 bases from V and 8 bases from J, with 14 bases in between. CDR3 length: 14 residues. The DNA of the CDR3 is TGTGCCAGCAGCGTGGCGGGTACTCATGATGAGCAGTTCTTC. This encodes CASSVAGTHDEQFF. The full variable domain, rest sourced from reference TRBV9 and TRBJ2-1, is DSGVTQTPKHLITATGQRVTLRCSPRSGDLSVYWYQQSLDQGLQFLIQYYNGEERAKGNILERFSAQQFPDLHSELNLSSLELGDSALYFCASSVAGTHDEQFFGPGTRLTVL.

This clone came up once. CDR3 sequence (DNA): TGTGCCAGCAGCTCAGGGCAGCAGTACTTC. It codes for CASSSGQQYF. The rearrangement uses TRBV7-9 and TRBJ2-7; tentative D call: TRBD1 (5 bases). V was clipped by 4 bases and J by 8 bases, with 6 bases between them. Germline V CDR1 and CDR2: SEHNR, FQNEAQ (reference sequence). This CDR3 has 10 amino acids.

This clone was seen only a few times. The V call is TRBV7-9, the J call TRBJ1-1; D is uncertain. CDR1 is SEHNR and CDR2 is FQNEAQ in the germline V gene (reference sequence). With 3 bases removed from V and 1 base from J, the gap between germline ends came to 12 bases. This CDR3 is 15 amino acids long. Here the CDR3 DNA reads TGTGCCAGCAGCTTCGCGCGAAATGGGAACACTGAAGCTTTCTTT. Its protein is CASSFARNGNTEAFF.

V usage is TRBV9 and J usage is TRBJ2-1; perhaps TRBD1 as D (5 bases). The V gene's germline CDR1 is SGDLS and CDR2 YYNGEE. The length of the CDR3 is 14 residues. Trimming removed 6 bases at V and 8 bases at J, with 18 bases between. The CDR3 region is CASTDGATVDEQFF. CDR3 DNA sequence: TGTGCCAGCACCGATGGGGCCACTGTGGATGAGCAGTTCTTC.

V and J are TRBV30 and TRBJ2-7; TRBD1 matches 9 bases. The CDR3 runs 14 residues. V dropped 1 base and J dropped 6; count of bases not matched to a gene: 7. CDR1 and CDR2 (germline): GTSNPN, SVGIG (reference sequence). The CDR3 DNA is TGTGCCTGGAGTGCTTGGACAGGGGCTTCCGAGCAGTACTTC. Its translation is CAWSAWTGASEQYF.

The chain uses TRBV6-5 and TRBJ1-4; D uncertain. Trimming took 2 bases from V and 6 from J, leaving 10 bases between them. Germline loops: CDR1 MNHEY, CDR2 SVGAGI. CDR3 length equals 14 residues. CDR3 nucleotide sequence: TGTGCCAGCAGTTACGGGCAGTGGCATGAAAAACTGTTTTTT. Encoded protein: CASSYGQWHEKLFF.

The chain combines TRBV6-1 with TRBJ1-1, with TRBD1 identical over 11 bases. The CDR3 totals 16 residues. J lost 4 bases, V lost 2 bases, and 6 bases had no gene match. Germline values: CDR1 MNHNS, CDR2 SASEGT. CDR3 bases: TGTGCCAGCAGTGAATCGGACAGGGGGCGAAGCACTGAAGCTTTCTTT. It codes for CASSESDRGRSTEAFF.

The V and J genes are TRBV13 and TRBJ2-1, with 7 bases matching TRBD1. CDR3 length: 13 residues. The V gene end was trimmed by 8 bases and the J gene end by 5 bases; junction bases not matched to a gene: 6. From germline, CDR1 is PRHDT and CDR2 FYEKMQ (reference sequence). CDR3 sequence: CASSGTVHNEQFF. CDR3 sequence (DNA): TGTGCCAGCTCCGGGACAGTGCACAATGAGCAGTTCTTC.

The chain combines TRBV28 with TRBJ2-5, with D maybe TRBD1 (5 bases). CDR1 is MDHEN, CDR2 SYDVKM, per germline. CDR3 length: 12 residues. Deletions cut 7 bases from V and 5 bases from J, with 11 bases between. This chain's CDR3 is CASKGAGETQYF. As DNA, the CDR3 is TGTGCCAGCAAAGGGGCCGGGGAGACCCAGTACTTC.

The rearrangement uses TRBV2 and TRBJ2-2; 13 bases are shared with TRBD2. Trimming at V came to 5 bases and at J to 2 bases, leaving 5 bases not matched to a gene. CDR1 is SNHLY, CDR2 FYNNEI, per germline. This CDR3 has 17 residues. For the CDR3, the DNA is TGTGCCAGCAGTCTGGGACTAGCGGGGATTAACACCGGGGAGCTGTTTTTT. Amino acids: CASSLGLAGINTGELFF.

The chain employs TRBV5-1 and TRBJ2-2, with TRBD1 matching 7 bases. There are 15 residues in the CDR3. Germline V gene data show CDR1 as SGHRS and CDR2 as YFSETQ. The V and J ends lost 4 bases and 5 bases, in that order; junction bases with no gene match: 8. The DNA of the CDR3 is TGCGCCAGCAGCCGGGACAGAACTCTGACCGGGGAGCTGTTTTTT. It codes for CASSRDRTLTGELFF.

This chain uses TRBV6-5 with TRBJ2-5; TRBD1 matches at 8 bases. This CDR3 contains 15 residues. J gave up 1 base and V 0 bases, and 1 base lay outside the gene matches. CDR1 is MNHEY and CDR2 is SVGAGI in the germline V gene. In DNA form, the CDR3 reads TGTGCCAGCAGTTACTCCACAGGGGGCCAAGAGACCCAGTACTTC. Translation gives CASSYSTGGQETQYF.

CDR3 sequence (DNA): TGTGCCAGCAGCGTCCGGGAGGGCCGGGGAGAGACCCAGTACTTC. Translation gives CASSVREGRGETQYF. The chain carries TRBV9 and TRBJ2-5; 8 positions agree with TRBD2. The CDR3 has 15 residues. The germline V gene has CDR1 SGDLS and CDR2 YYNGEE. V shed 2 bases and J 4 bases; nucleotides not matched to a gene: 7. The full variable domain, its missing parts supplied by reference TRBV9 and TRBJ2-5, is DSGVTQTPKHLITATGQRVTLRCSPRSGDLSVYWYQQSLDQGLQFLIQYYNGEERAKGNILERFSAQQFPDLHSELNLSSLELGDSALYFCASSVREGRGETQYFGPGTRLLVL.

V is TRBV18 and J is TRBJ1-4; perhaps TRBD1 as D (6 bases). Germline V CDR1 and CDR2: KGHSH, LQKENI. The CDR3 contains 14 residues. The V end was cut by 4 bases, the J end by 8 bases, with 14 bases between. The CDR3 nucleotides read TGTGCCAGCTCACACTCAACAGGGCAGGAAAAACTGTTTTTT. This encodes CASSHSTGQEKLFF.

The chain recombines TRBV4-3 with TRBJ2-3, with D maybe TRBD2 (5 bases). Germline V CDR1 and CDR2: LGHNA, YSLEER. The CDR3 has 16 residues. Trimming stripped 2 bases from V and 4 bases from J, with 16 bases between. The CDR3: CASSQKEGVWADTQYF. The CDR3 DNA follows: TGCGCCAGCAGCCAAAAAGAGGGAGTGTGGGCAGATACGCAGTATTTT.

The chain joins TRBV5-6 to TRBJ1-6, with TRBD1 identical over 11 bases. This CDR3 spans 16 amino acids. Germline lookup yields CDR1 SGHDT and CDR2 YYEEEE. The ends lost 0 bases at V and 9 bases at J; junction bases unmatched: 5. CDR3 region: CASSLGPGTGGSPLHF. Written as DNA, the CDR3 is TGTGCCAGCAGCTTGGGGCCTGGGACAGGGGGTTCACCCCTCCACTTT.

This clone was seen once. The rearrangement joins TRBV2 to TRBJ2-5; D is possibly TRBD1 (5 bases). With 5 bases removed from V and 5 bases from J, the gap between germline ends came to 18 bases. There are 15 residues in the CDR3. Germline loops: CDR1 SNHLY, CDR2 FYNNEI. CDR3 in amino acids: CASSLFQGSMETQYF. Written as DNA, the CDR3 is TGTGCCAGCAGTCTCTTTCAGGGATCGATGGAGACCCAGTACTTC.

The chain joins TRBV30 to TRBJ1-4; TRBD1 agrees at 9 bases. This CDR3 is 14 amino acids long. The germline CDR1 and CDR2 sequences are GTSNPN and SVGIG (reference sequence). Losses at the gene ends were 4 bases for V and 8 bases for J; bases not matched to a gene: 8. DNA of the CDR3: TGTGCCTGGACACAAGGGACAGGGTGGGAAAAACTGTTTTTT. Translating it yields CAWTQGTGWEKLFF.

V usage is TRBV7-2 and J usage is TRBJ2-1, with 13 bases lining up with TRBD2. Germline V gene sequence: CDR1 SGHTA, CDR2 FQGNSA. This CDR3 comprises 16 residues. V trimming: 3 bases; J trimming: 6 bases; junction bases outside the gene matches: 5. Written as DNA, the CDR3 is TGTGCCAGCAGCTTCTCGGGACTAGCGGGGATCAATGAGCAGTTCTTC. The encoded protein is CASSFSGLAGINEQFF.

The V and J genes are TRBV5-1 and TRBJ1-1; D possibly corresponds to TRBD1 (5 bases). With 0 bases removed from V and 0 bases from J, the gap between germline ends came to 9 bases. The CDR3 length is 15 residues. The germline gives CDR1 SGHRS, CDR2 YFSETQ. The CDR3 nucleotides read TGCGCCAGCAGCTTGGGGATAGGGGTGAACACTGAAGCTTTCTTT. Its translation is CASSLGIGVNTEAFF.

In DNA form, the CDR3 reads TGTGCCAGCAGCGCCGACAAGGGAGGCCGGGACCCTCGGGTCGGGGAGCAGTTCTTC. Translated: CASSADKGGRDPRVGEQFF. The V and J genes are TRBV9 and TRBJ2-1; D may be TRBD2 (6 bases). V gave up 3 bases and J gave up 10 bases, with 32 bases separating them. Germline lookup yields CDR1 SGDLS and CDR2 YYNGEE. This CDR3 has 19 amino acids.

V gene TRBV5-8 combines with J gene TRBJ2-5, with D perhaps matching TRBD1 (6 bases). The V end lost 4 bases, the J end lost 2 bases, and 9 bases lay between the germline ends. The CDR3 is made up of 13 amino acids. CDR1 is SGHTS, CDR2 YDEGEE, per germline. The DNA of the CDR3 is TGTGCCAGCAGCCCTGACAGGCAAGAGACCCAGTACTTC. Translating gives CASSPDRQETQYF.

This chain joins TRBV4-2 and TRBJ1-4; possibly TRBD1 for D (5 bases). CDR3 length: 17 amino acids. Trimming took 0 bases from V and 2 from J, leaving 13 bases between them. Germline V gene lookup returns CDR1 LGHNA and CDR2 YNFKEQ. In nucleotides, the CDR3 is TGTGCCAGCAGCCAAGAATGGGGGACTGCTACTAATGAAAAACTGTTTTTT. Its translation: CASSQEWGTATNEKLFF.

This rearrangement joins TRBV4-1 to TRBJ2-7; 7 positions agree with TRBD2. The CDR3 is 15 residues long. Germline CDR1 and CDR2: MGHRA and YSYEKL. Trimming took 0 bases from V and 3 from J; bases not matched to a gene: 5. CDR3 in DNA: TGCGCCAGCAGCCAAGATTGGTCTAGCGGCTACGAGCAGTACTTC. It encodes CASSQDWSSGYEQYF.

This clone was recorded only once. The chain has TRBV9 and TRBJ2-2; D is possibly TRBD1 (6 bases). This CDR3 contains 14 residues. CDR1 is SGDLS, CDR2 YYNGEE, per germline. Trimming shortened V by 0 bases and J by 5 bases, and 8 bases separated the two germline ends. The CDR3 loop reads CASSVVGGTGELFF. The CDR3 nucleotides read TGTGCCAGCAGCGTAGTAGGGGGAACCGGGGAGCTGTTTTTT. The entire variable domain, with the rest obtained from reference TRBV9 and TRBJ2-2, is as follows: DSGVTQTPKHLITATGQRVTLRCSPRSGDLSVYWYQQSLDQGLQFLIQYYNGEERAKGNILERFSAQQFPDLHSELNLSSLELGDSALYFCASSVVGGTGELFFGEGSRLTVL.

CDR3 nucleotides: TGTGCCAGTTCGGACAGGCCAAAAAATCAGCCCCAGCATTTT. This sequence encodes CASSDRPKNQPQHF. J is TRBJ1-5 and V is TRBV27; TRBD1 agrees at 7 bases. The germline CDR1 and CDR2 sequences are MNHEY and SMNVEV (reference sequence). The CDR3 totals 14 residues. J lost 4 bases, V lost 9 bases, and 9 bases had no gene match.

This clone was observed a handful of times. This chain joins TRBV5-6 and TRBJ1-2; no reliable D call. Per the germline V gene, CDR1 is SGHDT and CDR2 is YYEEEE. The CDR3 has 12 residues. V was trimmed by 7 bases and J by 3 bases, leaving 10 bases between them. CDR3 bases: TGTGCCAGCTCGGTTCCCCACTATGGCTACACCTTC. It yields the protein CASSVPHYGYTF.

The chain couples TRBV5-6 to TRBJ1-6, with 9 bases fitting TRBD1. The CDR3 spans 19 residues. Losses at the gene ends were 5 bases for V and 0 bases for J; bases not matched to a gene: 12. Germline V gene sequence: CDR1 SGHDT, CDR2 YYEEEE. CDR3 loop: CASRRTGTGPSSYNSPLHF. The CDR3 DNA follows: TGTGCCAGCAGGCGAACCGGGACAGGGCCCAGCTCCTATAATTCACCCCTCCACTTT.

Here the CDR3 DNA reads TGTGCCAGCAGTCCCTACCTCGGACTAGCGGGAGTTGAGCAGTACTTC. Translated, it gives CASSPYLGLAGVEQYF. The genes are TRBV27 and TRBJ2-7; the match to TRBD2 covers 13 bases. Germline V gene lookup returns CDR1 MNHEY and CDR2 SMNVEV (reference sequence). The V segment lost 5 bases and the J segment 7 bases; nucleotides outside the gene matches: 11. This CDR3 has 16 amino acids.

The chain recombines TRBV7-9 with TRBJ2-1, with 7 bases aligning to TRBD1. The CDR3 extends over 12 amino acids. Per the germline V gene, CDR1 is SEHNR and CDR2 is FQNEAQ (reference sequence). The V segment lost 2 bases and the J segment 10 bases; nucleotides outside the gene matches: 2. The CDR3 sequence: CASSLQQGEQFF. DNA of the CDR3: TGTGCCAGCAGCTTACAACAGGGGGAGCAGTTCTTC.